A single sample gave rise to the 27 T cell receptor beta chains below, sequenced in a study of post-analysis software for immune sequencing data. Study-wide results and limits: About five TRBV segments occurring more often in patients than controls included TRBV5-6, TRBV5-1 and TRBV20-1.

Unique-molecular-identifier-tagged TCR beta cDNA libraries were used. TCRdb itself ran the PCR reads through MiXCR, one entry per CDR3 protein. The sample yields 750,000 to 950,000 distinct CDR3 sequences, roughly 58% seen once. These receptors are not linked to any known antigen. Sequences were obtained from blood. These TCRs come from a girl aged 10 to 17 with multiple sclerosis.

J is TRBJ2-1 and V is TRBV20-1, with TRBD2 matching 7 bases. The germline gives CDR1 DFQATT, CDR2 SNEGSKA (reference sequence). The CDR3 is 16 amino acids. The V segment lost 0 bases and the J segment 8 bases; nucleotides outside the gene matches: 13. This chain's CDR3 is CSARDLKAGAPHEQFF. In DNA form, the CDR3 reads TGCAGTGCTAGAGACTTGAAGGCGGGAGCTCCCCATGAGCAGTTCTTC.

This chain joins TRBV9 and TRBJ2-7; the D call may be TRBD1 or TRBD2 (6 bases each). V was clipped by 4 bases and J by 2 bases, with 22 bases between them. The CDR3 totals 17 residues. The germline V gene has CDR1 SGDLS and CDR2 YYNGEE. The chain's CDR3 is CASSMGALGGTTYEQYF. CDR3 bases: TGTGCCAGCAGCATGGGGGCATTGGGGGGAACCACCTACGAGCAGTACTTC.

The CDR3 coding sequence is TGCGCCAGCAGCTCCGGGGACAGTTTCCTAGCCAAAAACATTCAGTACTTC. It yields the protein CASSSGDSFLAKNIQYF. The V gene is TRBV5-1, the J gene TRBJ2-4; 7 nucleotides agree with TRBD1. V shed 3 bases and J 0 bases; nucleotides not matched to a gene: 9. Germline values: CDR1 SGHRS, CDR2 YFSETQ. There are 17 residues in the CDR3. Full variable domain (outside the CDR3, taken from reference TRBV5-1 and TRBJ2-4): KAGVTQTPRYLIKTRGQQVTLSCSPISGHRSVSWYQQTPGQGLQFLFEYFSETQRNKGNFPGRFSGRQFSNSRSEMNVSTLELGDSALYLCASSSGDSFLAKNIQYFGAGTRLSVL.

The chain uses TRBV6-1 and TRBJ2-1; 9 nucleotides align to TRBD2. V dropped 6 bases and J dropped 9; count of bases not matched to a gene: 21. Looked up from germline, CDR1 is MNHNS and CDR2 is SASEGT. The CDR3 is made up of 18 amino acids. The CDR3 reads CASSPGGSGSRFAVEQFF. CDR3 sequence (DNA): TGTGCCAGCAGCCCCGGGGGTAGCGGGAGTAGGTTTGCTGTTGAGCAGTTCTTC.

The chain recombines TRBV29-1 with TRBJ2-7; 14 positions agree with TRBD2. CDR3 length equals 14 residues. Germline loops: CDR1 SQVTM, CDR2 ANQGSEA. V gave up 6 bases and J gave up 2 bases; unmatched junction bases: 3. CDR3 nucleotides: TGCAGCGTATCGGGACTAGCGGGGGCCTACGAGCAGTACTTC. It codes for CSVSGLAGAYEQYF.

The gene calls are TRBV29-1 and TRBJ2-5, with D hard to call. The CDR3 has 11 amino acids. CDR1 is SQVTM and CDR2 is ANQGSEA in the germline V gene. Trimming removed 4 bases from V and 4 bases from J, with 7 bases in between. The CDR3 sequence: CSVARLETQYF. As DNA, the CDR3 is TGCAGCGTTGCTCGTTTAGAGACCCAGTACTTC. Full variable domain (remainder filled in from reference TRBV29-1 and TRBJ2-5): SAVISQKPSRDICQRGTSLTIQCQVDSQVTMMFWYRQQPGQSLTLIATANQGSEATYESGFVIDKFPISRPNLTFSTLTVSNMSPEDSSIYLCSVARLETQYFGPGTRLLVL.

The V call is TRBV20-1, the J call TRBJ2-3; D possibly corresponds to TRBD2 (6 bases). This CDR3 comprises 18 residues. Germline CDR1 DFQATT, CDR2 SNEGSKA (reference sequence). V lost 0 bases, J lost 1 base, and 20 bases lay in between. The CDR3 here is CSARDPSTGRGGTDTQYF. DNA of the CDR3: TGCAGTGCTAGAGATCCCTCAACCGGGCGGGGTGGCACAGATACGCAGTATTTT.

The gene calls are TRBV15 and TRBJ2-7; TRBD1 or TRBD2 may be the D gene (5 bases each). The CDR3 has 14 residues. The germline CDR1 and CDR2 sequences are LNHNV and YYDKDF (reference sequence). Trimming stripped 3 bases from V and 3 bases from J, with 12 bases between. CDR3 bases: TGTGCCACCAGCAGCCTCCGGGACGGCTACGAGCAGTACTTC. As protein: CATSSLRDGYEQYF.

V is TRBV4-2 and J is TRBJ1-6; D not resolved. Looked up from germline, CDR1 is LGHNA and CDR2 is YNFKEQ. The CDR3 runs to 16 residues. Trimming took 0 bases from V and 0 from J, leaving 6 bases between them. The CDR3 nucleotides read TGTGCCAGCAGCCAAGATAAGGGCTCCTATAATTCACCCCTCCACTTT. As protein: CASSQDKGSYNSPLHF.

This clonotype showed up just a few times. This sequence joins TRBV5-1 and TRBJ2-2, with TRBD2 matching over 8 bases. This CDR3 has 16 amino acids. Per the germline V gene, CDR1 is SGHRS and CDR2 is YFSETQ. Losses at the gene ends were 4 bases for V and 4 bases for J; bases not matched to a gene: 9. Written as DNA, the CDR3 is TGCGCCAGCAGCGACGCGGGACTAGGAATCACCGGGGAGCTGTTTTTT. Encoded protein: CASSDAGLGITGELFF.

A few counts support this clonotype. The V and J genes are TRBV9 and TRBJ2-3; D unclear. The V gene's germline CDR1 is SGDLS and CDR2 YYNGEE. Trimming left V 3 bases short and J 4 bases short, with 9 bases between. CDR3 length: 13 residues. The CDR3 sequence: CASSAPRADTQYF. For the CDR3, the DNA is TGTGCCAGCAGCGCTCCTAGGGCAGATACGCAGTATTTT.

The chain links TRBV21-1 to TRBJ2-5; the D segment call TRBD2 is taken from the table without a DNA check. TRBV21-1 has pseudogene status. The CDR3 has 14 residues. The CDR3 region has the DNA TGTGCCAGCAGCAACACCGGGGCTAGAAGGGCCCAGTACTTC. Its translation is CASSNTGARRAQYF.

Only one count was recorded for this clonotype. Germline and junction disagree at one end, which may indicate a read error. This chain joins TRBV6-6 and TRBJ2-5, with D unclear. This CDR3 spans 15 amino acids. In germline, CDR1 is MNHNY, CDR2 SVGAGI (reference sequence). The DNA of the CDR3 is TGTGCCAGCAGTTCCCCGTCAACCGCTCAAGGGACCCAGTACTTC. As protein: CASSSPSTAQGTQYF.

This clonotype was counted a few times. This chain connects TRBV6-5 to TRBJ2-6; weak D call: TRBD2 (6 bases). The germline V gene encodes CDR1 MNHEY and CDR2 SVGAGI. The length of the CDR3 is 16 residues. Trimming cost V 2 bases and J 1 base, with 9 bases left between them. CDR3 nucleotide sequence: TGTGCCAGCAGTTACCGCGGGATTTCTGGGGCCAACGTCCTGACTTTC. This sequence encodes CASSYRGISGANVLTF.

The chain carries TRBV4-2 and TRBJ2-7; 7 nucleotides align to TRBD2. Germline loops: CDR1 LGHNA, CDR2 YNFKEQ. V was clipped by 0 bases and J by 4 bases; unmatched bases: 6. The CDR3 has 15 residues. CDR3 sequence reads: CASSQDFAGEYEQYF. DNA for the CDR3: TGTGCCAGCAGCCAAGATTTCGCGGGAGAGTACGAGCAGTACTTC.

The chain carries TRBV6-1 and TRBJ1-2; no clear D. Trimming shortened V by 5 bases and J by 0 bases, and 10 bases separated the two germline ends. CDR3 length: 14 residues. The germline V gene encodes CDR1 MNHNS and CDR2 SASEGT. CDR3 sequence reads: CASSNRNSNYGYTF. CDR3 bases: TGTGCCAGCAGTAATAGAAATTCTAACTATGGCTACACCTTC.

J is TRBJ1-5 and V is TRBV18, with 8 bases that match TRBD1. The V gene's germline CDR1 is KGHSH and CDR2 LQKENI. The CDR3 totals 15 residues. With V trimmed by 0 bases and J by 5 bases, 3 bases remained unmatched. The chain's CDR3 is CASSPPGTGYQPQHF. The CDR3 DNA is TGTGCCAGCTCACCACCGGGGACAGGTTATCAGCCCCAGCATTTT.

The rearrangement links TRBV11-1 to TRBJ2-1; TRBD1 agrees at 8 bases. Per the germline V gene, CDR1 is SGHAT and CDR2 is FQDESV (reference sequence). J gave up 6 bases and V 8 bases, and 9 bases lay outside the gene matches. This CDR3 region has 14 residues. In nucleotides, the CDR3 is TGTGCCAGCGGCGACAGGGGTATAGTCAATGAGCAGTTCTTC. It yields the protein CASGDRGIVNEQFF.

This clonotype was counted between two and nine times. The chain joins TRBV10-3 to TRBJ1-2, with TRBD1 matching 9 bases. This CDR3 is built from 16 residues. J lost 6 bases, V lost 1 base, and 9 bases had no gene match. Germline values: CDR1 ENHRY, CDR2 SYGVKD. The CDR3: CAISEWGQGKGNGYTF. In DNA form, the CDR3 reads TGTGCCATCAGTGAGTGGGGACAGGGAAAAGGCAATGGCTACACCTTC.

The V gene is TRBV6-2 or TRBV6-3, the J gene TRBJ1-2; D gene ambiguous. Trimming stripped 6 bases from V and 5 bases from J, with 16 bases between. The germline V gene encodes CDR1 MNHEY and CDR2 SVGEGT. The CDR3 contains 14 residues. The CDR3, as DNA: TGTGCCAGCAGCCTACCCGGGCACGAATATGGCTACACCTTC. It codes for CASSLPGHEYGYTF.

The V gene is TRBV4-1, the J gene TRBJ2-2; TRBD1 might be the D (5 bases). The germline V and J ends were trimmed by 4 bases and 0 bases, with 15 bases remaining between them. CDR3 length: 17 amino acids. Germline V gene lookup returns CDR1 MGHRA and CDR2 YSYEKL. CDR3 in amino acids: CASSPMGQGANTGELFF. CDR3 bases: TGCGCCAGCAGCCCCATGGGGCAGGGTGCGAACACCGGGGAGCTGTTTTTT.

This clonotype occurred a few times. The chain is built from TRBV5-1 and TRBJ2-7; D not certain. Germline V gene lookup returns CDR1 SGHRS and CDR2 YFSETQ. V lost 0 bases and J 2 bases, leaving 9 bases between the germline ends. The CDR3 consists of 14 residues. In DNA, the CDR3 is TGCGCCAGCAGCTTGGAGCAGACGACCTACGAGCAGTACTTC. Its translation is CASSLEQTTYEQYF.

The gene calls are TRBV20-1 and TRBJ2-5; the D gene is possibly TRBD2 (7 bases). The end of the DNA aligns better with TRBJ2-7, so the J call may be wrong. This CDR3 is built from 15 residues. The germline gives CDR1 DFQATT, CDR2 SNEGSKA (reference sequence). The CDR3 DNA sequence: TGCAGTGCCCAAGTTCCGGGGGGCTTCCCGCGCGAGCAGTACTTC. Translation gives CSAQVPGGFPREQYF.

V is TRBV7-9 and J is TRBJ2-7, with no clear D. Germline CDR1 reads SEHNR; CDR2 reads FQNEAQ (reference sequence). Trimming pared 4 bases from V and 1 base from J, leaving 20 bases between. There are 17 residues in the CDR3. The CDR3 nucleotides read TGTGCCAGCAGCTGGGATAAGGTTTCCCAGAGTTCCTACGAGCAGTACTTC. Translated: CASSWDKVSQSSYEQYF.

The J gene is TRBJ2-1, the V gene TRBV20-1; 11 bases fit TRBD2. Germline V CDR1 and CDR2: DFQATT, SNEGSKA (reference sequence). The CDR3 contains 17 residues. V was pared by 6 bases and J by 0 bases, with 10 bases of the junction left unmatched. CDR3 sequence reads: CSALTSGDPRSYNEQFF. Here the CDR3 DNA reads TGCAGTGCCCTGACTAGCGGGGACCCCCGCTCCTACAATGAGCAGTTCTTC.

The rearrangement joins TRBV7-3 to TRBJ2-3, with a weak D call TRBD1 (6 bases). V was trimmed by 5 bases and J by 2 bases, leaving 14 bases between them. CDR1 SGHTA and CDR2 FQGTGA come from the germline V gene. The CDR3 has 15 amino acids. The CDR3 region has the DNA TGTGCCAGCAGCCCGAGGGGACACCTCACAGATACGCAGTATTTT. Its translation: CASSPRGHLTDTQYF.

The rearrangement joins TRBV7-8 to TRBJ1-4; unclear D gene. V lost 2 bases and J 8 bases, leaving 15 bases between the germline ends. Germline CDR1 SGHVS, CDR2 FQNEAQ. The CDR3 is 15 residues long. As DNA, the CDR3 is TGTGCCAGCAGCTTAACCGGGTCCCATGGGGAAAAACTGTTTTTT. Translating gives CASSLTGSHGEKLFF.